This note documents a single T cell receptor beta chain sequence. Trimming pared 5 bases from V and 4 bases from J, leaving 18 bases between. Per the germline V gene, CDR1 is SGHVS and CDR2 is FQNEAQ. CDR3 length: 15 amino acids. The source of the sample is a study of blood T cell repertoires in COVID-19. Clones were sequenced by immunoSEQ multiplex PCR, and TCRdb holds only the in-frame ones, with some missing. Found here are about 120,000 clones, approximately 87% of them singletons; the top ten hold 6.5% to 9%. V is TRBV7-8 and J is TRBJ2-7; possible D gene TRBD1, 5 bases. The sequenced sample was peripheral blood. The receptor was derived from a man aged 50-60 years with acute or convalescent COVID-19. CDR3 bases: TGTGCCAGCAGCCCCCAGGGAAACGCCGTGTACGAGCAGTACTTC. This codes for CASSPQGNAVYEQYF.